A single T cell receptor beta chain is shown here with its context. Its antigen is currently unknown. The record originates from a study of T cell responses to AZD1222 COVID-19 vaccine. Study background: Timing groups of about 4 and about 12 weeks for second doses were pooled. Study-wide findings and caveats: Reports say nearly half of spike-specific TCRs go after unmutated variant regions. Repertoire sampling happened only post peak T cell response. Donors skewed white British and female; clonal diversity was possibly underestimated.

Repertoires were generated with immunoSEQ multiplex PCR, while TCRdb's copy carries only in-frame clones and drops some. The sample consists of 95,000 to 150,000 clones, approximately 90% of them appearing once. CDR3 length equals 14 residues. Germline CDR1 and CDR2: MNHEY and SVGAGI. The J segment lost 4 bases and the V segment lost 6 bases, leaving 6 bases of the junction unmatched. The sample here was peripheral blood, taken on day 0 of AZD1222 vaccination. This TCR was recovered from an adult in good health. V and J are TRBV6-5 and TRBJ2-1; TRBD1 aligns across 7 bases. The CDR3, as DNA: TGTGCCAGCAGGGCCGGGACAGCTTACAATGAGCAGTTCTTC. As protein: CASRAGTAYNEQFF.